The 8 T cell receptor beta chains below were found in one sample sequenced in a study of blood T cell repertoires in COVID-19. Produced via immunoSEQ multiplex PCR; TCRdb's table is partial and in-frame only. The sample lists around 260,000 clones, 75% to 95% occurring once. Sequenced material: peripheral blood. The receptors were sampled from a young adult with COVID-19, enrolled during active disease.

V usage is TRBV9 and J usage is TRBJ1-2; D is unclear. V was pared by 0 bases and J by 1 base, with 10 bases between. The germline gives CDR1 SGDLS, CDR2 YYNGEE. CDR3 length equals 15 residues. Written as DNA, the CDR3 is TGTGCCAGCAGCGTAGGTTCAGGATTTAACTATGGCTACACCTTC. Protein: CASSVGSGFNYGYTF.

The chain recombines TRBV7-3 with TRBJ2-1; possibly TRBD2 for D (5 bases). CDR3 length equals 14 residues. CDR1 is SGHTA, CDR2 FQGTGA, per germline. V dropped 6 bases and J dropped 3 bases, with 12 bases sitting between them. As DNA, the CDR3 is TGTGCCAGCAGGTCAGCGGAGAGCTACAATGAGCAGTTCTTC. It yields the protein CASRSAESYNEQFF.

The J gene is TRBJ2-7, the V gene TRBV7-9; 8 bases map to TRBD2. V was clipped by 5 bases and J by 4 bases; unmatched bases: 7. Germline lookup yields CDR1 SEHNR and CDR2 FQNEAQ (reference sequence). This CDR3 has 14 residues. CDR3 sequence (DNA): TGTGCCAGCAGCCCGACGGGGGGGGCTTACGAGCAGTACTTC. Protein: CASSPTGGAYEQYF.

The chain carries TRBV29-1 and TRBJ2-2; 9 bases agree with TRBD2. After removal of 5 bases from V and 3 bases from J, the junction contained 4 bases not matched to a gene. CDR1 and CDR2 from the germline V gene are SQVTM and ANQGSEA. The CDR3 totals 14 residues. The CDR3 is CSVSSGTDTGELFF. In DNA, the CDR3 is TGCAGCGTTTCTAGCGGGACGGACACCGGGGAGCTGTTTTTT.

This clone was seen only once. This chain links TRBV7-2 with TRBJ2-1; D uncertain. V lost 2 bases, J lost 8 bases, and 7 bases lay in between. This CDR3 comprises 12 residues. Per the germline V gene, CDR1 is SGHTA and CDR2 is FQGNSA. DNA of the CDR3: TGTGCCAGCAGCTTATATCTTTATGAGCAGTTCTTC. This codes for CASSLYLYEQFF.

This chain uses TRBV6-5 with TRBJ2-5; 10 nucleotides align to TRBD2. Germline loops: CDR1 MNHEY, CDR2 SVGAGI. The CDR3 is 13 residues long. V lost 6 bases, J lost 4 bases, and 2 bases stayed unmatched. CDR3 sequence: CASRLAGVETQYF. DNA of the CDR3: TGTGCCAGCAGGCTAGCGGGAGTAGAGACCCAGTACTTC.

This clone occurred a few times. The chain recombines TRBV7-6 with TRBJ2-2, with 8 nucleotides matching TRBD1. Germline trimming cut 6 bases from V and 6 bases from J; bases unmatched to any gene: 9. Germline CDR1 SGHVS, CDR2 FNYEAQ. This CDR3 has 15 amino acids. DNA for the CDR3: TGTGCCAGCAGTCCGACAGACAGGGGTCCCGGGGAGCTGTTTTTT. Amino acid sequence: CASSPTDRGPGELFF.

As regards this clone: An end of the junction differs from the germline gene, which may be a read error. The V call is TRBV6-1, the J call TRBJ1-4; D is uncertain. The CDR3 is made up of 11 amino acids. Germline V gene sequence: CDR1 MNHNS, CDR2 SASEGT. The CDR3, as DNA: TGTGCCAGCAGAGAAGACATTGGACTGTTTTTT. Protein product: CASREDIGLFF.